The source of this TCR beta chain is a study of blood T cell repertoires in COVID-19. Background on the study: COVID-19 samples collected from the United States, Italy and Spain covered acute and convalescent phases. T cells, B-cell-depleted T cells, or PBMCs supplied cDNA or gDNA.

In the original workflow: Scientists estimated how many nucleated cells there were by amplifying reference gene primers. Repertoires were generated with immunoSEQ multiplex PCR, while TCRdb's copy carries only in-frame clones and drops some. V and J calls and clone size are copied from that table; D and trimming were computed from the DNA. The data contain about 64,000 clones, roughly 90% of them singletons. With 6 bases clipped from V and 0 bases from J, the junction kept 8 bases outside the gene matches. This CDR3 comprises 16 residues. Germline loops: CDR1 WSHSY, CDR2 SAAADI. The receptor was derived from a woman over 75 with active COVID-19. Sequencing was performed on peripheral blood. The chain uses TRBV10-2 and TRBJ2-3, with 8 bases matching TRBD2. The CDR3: CASRAAGALSTDTQYF. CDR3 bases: TGCGCCAGCAGAGCAGCGGGGGCACTTAGCACAGATACGCAGTATTTT.